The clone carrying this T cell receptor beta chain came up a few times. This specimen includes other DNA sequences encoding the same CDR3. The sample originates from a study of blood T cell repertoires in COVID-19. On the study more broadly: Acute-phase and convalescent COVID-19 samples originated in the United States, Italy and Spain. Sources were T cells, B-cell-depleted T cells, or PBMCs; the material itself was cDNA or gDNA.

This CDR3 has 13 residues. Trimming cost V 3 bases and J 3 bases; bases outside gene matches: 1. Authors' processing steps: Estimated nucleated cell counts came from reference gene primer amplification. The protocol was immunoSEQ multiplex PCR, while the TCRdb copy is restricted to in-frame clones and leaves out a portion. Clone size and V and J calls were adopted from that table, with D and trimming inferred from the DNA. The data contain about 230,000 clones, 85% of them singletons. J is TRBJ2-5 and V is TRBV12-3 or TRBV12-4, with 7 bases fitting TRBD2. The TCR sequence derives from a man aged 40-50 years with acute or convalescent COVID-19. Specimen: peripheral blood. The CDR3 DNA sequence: TGTGCCAGCAGTTTTCGGGGGGAAGAGACCCAGTACTTC. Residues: CASSFRGEETQYF.